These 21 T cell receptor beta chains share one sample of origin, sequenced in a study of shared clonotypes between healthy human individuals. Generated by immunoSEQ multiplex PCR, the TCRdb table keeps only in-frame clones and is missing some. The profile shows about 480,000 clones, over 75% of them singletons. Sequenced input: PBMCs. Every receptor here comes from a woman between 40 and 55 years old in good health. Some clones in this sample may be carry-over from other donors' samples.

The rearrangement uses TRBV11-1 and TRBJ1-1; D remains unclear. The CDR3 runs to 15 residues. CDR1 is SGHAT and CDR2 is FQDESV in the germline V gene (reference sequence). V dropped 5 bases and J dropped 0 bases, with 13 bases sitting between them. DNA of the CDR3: TGTGCCAGCAGCAGATTGCAATCGCTGAACACTGAAGCTTTCTTT. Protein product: CASSRLQSLNTEAFF.

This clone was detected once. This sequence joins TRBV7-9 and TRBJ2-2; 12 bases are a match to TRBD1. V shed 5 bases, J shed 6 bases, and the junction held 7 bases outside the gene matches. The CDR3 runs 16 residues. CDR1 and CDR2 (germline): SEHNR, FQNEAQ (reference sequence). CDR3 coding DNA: TGTGCCAGCAGCCATTACGGGACAGGGGGCCCCGGGGAGCTGTTTTTT. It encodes CASSHYGTGGPGELFF.

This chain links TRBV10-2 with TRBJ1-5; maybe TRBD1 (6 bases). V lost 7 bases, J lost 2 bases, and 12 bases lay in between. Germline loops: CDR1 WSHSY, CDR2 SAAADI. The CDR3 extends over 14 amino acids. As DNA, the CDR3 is TGCGCCAGCACCCAGGGGTTTGGCAATCAGCCCCAGCATTTT. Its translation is CASTQGFGNQPQHF.

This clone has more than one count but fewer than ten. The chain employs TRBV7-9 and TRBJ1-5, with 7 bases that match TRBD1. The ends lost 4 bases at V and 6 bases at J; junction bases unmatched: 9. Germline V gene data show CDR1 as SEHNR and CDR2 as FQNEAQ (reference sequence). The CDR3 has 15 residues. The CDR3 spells CASSSQGERGQPQHF. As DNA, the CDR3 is TGTGCCAGCAGCTCCCAGGGGGAAAGGGGTCAGCCCCAGCATTTT.

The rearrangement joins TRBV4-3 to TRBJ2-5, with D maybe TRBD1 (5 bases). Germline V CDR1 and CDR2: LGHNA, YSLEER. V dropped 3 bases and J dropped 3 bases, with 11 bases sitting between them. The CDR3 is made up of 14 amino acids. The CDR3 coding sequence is TGCGCCAGCAGCCAGGACCTAGGGGAAGAGACCCAGTACTTC. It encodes CASSQDLGEETQYF.

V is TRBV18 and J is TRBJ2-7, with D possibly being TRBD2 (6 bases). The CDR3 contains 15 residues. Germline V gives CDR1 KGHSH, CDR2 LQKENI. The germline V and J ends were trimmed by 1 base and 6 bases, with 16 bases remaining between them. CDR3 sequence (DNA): TGTGCCAGCTCACCACTTAGCCAGGGAGGCGGCGAGCAGTACTTC. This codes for CASSPLSQGGGEQYF.

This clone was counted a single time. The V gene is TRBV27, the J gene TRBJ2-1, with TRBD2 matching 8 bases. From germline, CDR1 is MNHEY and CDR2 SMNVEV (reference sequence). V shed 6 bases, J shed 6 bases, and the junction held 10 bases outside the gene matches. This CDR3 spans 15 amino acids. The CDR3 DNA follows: TGTGCCAGCAGCCAATCCGTCGGACTAGCCAATGAGCAGTTCTTC. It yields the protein CASSQSVGLANEQFF.

The CDR3 bases are TGTGCCAGCAGTTTATGGGGGGTTGGCGCTGAAGCTTTCTTT. This encodes CASSLWGVGAEAFF. The chain is built from TRBV28 and TRBJ1-1; a weak D match, TRBD1 (5 bases). Trimming removed 0 bases at V and 6 bases at J, with 11 bases between. The CDR3 is 14 amino acids. The germline CDR1 and CDR2 sequences are MDHEN and SYDVKM.

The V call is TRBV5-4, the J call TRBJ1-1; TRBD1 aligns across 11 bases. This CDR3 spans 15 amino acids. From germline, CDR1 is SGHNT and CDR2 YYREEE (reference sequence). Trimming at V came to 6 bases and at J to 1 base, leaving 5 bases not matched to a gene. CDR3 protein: CASNPGTGGNTEAFF. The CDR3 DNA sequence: TGTGCCAGCAACCCCGGGACAGGGGGGAACACTGAAGCTTTCTTT.

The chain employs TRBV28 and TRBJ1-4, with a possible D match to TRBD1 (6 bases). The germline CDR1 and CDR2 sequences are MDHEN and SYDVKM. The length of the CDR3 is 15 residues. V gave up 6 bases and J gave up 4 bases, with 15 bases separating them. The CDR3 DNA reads TGTGCCAGCAGGCCCTGGGGGCGTTTTAATGAAAAACTGTTTTTT. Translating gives CASRPWGRFNEKLFF. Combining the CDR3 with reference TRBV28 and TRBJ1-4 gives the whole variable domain DVKVTQSSRYLVKRTGEKVFLECVQDMDHENMFWYRQDPGLGLRLIYFSYDVKMKEKGDIPEGYSVSREKKERFSLILESASTNQTSMYLCASRPWGRFNEKLFFGSGTQLSVL.

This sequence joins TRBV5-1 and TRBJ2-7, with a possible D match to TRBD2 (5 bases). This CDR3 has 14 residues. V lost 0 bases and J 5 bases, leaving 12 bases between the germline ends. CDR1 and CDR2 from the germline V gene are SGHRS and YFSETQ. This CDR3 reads CASSLVSAGDEQYF. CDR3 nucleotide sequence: TGCGCCAGCAGCTTGGTCTCGGCCGGGGACGAGCAGTACTTC.

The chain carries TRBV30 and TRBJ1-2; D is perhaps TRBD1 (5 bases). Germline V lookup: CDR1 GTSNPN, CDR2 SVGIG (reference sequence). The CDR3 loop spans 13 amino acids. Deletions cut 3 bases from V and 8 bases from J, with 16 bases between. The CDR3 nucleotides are TGTGCCTGGAGCGCTCTGGGGGGGTACGGCTACACCTTC. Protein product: CAWSALGGYGYTF.

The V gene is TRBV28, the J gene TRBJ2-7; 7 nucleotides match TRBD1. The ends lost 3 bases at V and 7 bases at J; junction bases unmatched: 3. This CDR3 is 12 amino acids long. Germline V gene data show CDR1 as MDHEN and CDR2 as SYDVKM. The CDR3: CASSLTGREQYF. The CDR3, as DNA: TGTGCCAGCAGTTTGACAGGGCGGGAGCAGTACTTC.

The CDR3 bases are TGTGCCAGCGGTAGACTTAACTATGGCTACACCTTC. Amino acids: CASGRLNYGYTF. J is TRBJ1-2 and V is TRBV6-6, with D unclear. This CDR3 is 12 amino acids long. Germline V CDR1 and CDR2: MNHNY, SVGAGI (reference sequence). Deletions cut 8 bases from V and 1 base from J, with 8 bases between.

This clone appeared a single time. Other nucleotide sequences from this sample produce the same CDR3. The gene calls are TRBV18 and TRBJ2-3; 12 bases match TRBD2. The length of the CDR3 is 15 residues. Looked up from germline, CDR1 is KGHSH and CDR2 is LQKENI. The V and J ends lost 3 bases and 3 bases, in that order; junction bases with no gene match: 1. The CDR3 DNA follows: TGTGCCAGCTCACCGACTAGCGGGAGTACAGATACGCAGTATTTT. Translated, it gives CASSPTSGSTDTQYF.

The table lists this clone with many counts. The CDR3 is CASSAWQLREPEDEQYF. The CDR3 DNA is TGTGCCAGCAGCGCCTGGCAATTGCGGGAGCCGGAGGACGAGCAGTACTTC. The chain recombines TRBV5-6 with TRBJ2-7, with 7 nucleotides matching TRBD2. CDR1 is SGHDT, CDR2 YYEEEE, per germline. This CDR3 is built from 17 residues. The V segment lost 4 bases and the J segment 5 bases; nucleotides outside the gene matches: 18. The full variable domain, in which reference TRBV5-6 and TRBJ2-7 provide the parts outside the CDR3, is DAGVTQSPTHLIKTRGQQVTLRCSPKSGHDTVSWYQQALGQGPQFIFQYYEEEERQRGNFPDRFSGHQFPNYSSELNVNALLLGDSALYLCASSAWQLREPEDEQYFGPGTRLTVT.

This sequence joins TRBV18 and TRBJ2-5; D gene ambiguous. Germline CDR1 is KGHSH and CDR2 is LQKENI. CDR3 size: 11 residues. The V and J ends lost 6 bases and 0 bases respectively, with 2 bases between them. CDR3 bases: TGTGCCAGCTCGCACCAAGAGACCCAGTACTTC. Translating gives CASSHQETQYF.

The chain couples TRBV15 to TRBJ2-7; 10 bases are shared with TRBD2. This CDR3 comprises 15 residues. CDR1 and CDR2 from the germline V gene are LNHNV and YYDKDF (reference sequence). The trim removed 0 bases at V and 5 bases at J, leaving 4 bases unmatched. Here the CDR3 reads CATSREAGGPDEQYF. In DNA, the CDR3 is TGTGCCACCAGCAGAGAAGCGGGAGGGCCGGACGAGCAGTACTTC.

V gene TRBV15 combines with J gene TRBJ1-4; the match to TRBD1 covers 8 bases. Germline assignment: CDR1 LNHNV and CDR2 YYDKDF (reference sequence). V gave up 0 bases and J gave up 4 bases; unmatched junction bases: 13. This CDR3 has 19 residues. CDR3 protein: CATSRDPPGQGNFNEKLFF. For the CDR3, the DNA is TGTGCCACCAGCAGAGATCCCCCCGGACAGGGAAATTTTAATGAAAAACTGTTTTTT.

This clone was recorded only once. The CDR3 bases are TGTGCCAGTAGCTACTGGGGGGCCGGCAAAAACATTCAGTACTTC. Its translation is CASSYWGAGKNIQYF. The gene calls are TRBV19 and TRBJ2-4; D is possibly TRBD1 or TRBD2 (6 bases each). Trimming cost V 6 bases and J 3 bases, with 15 bases left between them. This CDR3 is 15 amino acids long. Germline V lookup: CDR1 LNHDA, CDR2 SQIVND (reference sequence).

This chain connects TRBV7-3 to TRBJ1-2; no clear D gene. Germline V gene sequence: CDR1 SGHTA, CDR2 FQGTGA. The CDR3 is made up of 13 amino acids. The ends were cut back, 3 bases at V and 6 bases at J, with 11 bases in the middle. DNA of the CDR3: TGTGCCAGCAGCTTGGAGGGTTTTGATGGCTACACCTTC. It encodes CASSLEGFDGYTF.